These 32 T cell receptor beta chains were all obtained from the same sample, sequenced in a study of blood T cell repertoires in COVID-19. Method: immunoSEQ multiplex PCR; TCRdb's copy keeps in-frame clones and lacks some. The repertoire holds tens of thousands of clones, around four fifths seen once, with 13% to 15% in the top ten. Sequencing was carried out using peripheral blood. The receptor set was obtained from a human donor with acute or convalescent COVID-19. The donor label of this sample is uncertain.

J is TRBJ2-5 and V is TRBV6-5; D is possibly TRBD1 (5 bases). In germline, CDR1 is MNHEY, CDR2 SVGAGI. V lost 5 bases to trimming and J lost 2 bases, with 6 bases between them. The CDR3 totals 12 residues. The CDR3 sequence: CASSKGQETQYF. The DNA for the CDR3 is TGTGCCAGCAGTAAGGGGCAAGAGACCCAGTACTTC.

CDR3 nucleotides: TGTGCCAGCAGCTTACAGGGGGCAGTAGATACGCAGTATTTT. Protein product: CASSLQGAVDTQYF. The chain couples TRBV7-9 to TRBJ2-3; 8 bases are a match to TRBD1. The length of the CDR3 is 14 residues. The germline V gene encodes CDR1 SEHNR and CDR2 FQNEAQ (reference sequence). Germline trimming cut 2 bases from V and 5 bases from J; bases unmatched to any gene: 3.

The sample holds a few counts of this clone. The V gene is TRBV11-3, the J gene TRBJ2-5, with D tentatively TRBD1 (5 bases). Trimming took 5 bases from V and 1 from J, leaving 14 bases between them. Germline V gene data show CDR1 as SGHNT and CDR2 as YENEEA. The CDR3 has 15 amino acids. The CDR3: CASSKVFQGQETQYF. CDR3 bases: TGTGCCAGCAGCAAGGTTTTCCAGGGCCAAGAGACCCAGTACTTC.

The table lists this clone with a count of one. The gene calls are TRBV29-1 and TRBJ1-1; no reliable D call. This CDR3 has 12 amino acids. The V gene lost 8 bases and the J gene lost 1 base, with 11 bases spanning the gap. Germline loops: CDR1 SQVTM, CDR2 ANQGSEA. CDR3 in DNA: TGCAGCACATACCGACAGAACACTGAAGCTTTCTTT. Translation gives CSTYRQNTEAFF. The entire variable domain, with the rest obtained from reference TRBV29-1 and TRBJ1-1, is as follows: SAVISQKPSRDICQRGTSLTIQCQVDSQVTMMFWYRQQPGQSLTLIATANQGSEATYESGFVIDKFPISRPNLTFSTLTVSNMSPEDSSIYLCSTYRQNTEAFFGQGTRLTVV.

The J gene is TRBJ1-3, the V gene TRBV5-1; weak D call: TRBD1 (5 bases). The CDR3 extends over 16 amino acids. Looked up from germline, CDR1 is SGHRS and CDR2 is YFSETQ. With 0 bases removed from V and 3 bases from J, the gap between germline ends came to 13 bases. CDR3 sequence: CASSLEAGYLGNTIYF. In DNA form, the CDR3 reads TGCGCCAGCAGCTTGGAAGCAGGGTACCTTGGAAACACCATATATTTT. Full variable domain (remainder filled in from reference TRBV5-1 and TRBJ1-3): KAGVTQTPRYLIKTRGQQVTLSCSPISGHRSVSWYQQTPGQGLQFLFEYFSETQRNKGNFPGRFSGRQFSNSRSEMNVSTLELGDSALYLCASSLEAGYLGNTIYFGEGSWLTVV.

The rearrangement uses TRBV6-5 and TRBJ1-1; D gene uncertain. With 8 bases removed from V and 9 bases from J, the gap between germline ends came to 13 bases. CDR3 length: 11 residues. From germline, CDR1 is MNHEY and CDR2 SVGAGI. The CDR3 coding sequence is TGTGCCAGCCTGCGGTCGGAGAAAGCTTTCTTT. Encoded protein: CASLRSEKAFF.

V gene TRBV29-1 combines with J gene TRBJ1-1; TRBD1 is a possible D gene (6 bases). Germline V CDR1 and CDR2: SQVTM, ANQGSEA. V was clipped by 3 bases and J by 4 bases, with 9 bases between them. The CDR3 is 12 residues long. The CDR3 protein is CSVDPRGTEAFF. The CDR3 region has the DNA TGCAGCGTTGACCCCAGGGGCACTGAAGCTTTCTTT.

This rearrangement joins TRBV18 to TRBJ1-6; 7 bases fit TRBD1. With V trimmed by 5 bases and J by 6 bases, 7 bases remained unmatched. CDR1 is KGHSH and CDR2 is LQKENI in the germline V gene. The CDR3 covers 15 residues. This CDR3 reads CASSGDSRPNSPLHF. CDR3 bases: TGTGCCAGCTCAGGGGACAGCCGGCCTAATTCACCCCTCCACTTT.

This clone was recorded only once. This chain connects TRBV10-3 to TRBJ1-4, with a weak D call TRBD1 (5 bases). Germline V gene lookup returns CDR1 ENHRY and CDR2 SYGVKD. Trimming stripped 4 bases from V and 8 bases from J, with 17 bases between. This CDR3 is built from 15 residues. CDR3 sequence reads: CAISGAHGGREKLFF. The CDR3 DNA reads TGTGCCATCAGTGGGGCGCACGGGGGAAGGGAAAAACTGTTTTTT.

The V call is TRBV6-2 or TRBV6-3, the J call TRBJ1-1, with 8 bases identical to TRBD1. The CDR3 length is 15 residues. Germline V lookup: CDR1 MNHEY, CDR2 SVGEGT. The ends lost 5 bases at V and 2 bases at J; junction bases unmatched: 7. The CDR3 protein is CASSALGQGNTEAFF. For the CDR3, the DNA is TGTGCCAGCAGTGCCCTCGGACAGGGCAACACTGAAGCTTTCTTT.

In this sample, this clone turned up once. The chain joins TRBV6-2 or TRBV6-3 to TRBJ2-7; TRBD2 matches 11 bases. The germline CDR1 and CDR2 sequences are MNHEY and SVGEGT. The CDR3 covers 16 residues. V lost 5 bases, J lost 2 bases, and 8 bases stayed unmatched. The CDR3 loop reads CASSPPGLAATYEQYF. The CDR3 nucleotides are TGTGCCAGCAGTCCGCCGGGACTAGCGGCCACCTACGAGCAGTACTTC.

This chain joins TRBV4-3 and TRBJ2-5; 8 positions agree with TRBD2. The CDR3 has 15 amino acids. Germline-derived CDR1 and CDR2 are LGHNA and YSLEER. V gave up 0 bases and J gave up 4 bases; unmatched junction bases: 4. The CDR3 sequence is CASSQDPGGGETQYF. The CDR3 DNA follows: TGCGCCAGCAGCCAAGATCCGGGGGGGGGAGAGACCCAGTACTTC.

V and J are TRBV6-5 and TRBJ2-5; 9 bases agree with TRBD1. Germline assignment: CDR1 MNHEY and CDR2 SVGAGI. The ends lost 6 bases at V and 1 base at J; junction bases unmatched: 6. The CDR3 is 15 residues long. The CDR3 loop reads CASSSGTGLQETQYF. For the CDR3, the DNA is TGTGCCAGCAGCTCCGGGACAGGGCTCCAAGAGACCCAGTACTTC.

This chain connects TRBV13 to TRBJ1-3, with 8 bases fitting TRBD1. Per the germline V gene, CDR1 is PRHDT and CDR2 is FYEKMQ (reference sequence). V shed 6 bases, J shed 2 bases, and the junction held 3 bases outside the gene matches. This CDR3 is 14 amino acids long. In DNA, the CDR3 is TGTGCCAGCAGTCCACAGGGGGCTGGAAACACCATATATTTT. Encoded protein: CASSPQGAGNTIYF.

V and J are TRBV6-1 and TRBJ2-1; D possibly corresponds to TRBD2 (6 bases). V dropped 2 bases and J dropped 8 bases, with 13 bases sitting between them. The CDR3 covers 14 residues. Germline V lookup: CDR1 MNHNS, CDR2 SASEGT. The CDR3 is CASSERRDSDEQFF. CDR3 bases: TGTGCCAGCAGTGAAAGACGGGACTCTGATGAGCAGTTCTTC.

The chain combines TRBV5-6 with TRBJ2-5; D is uncertain. CDR1 is SGHDT and CDR2 is YYEEEE in the germline V gene. The CDR3 covers 16 residues. V dropped 2 bases and J dropped 5 bases, with 19 bases sitting between them. CDR3 residues: CASSFGAGAPMETQYF. CDR3 DNA sequence: TGTGCCAGCAGCTTTGGAGCCGGAGCCCCAATGGAGACCCAGTACTTC.

This chain connects TRBV25-1 to TRBJ2-2, with D unresolved. Germline CDR1 is MGHDK and CDR2 is SYGVNS. V was cut by 7 bases and J by 0 bases, with 12 bases left in between. This CDR3 region has 15 residues. CDR3 DNA: TGTGCCAGCAAGAGTGGAGTCTCGAACACCGGGGAGCTGTTTTTT. Amino acids: CASKSGVSNTGELFF.

This chain joins TRBV19 and TRBJ2-5; 7 bases are shared with TRBD1. The V segment lost 4 bases and the J segment 4 bases; nucleotides outside the gene matches: 3. The CDR3 sequence is 13 residues long. Germline CDR1 and CDR2: LNHDA and SQIVND (reference sequence). Here the CDR3 DNA reads TGTGCCAGTAGTAATAACAGGGGAGAGACCCAGTACTTC. Translation gives CASSNNRGETQYF.

Only a few counts were recorded for this clone. V and J are TRBV4-1 and TRBJ1-3; D uncertain. V was shortened by 1 base and J by 0 bases, with 10 bases between the two germline ends. This CDR3 spans 16 amino acids. CDR1 and CDR2 from the germline V gene are MGHRA and YSYEKL. This CDR3 reads CASSQGLFSSGNTIYF. The CDR3 DNA reads TGCGCCAGCAGCCAAGGCCTCTTTAGCTCTGGAAACACCATATATTTT.

Note on this clone: The junction shows a germline mismatch at one end, possibly a read error. The V and J genes are TRBV4-1 and TRBJ2-3, with 11 positions matching TRBD2. Germline-derived CDR1 and CDR2 are MGHRA and YSYEKL. The CDR3 is 16 amino acids. CDR3 region: CVSSPGLAASTDTQYF. The CDR3 DNA is TGCGTCAGCAGCCCGGGACTAGCGGCCAGCACAGATACGCAGTATTTT.

This rearrangement joins TRBV6-2 or TRBV6-3 to TRBJ2-7; 8 nucleotides match TRBD1. The CDR3 has 14 residues. Germline CDR1 reads MNHEY; CDR2 reads SVGEGT. Trimming took 2 bases from V and 3 from J; bases not matched to a gene: 3. In DNA form, the CDR3 reads TGTGCCAGCAGTTACCGACAGGGGAACTACGAGCAGTACTTC. As protein: CASSYRQGNYEQYF.

The chain joins TRBV7-8 to TRBJ2-5; 9 bases align to TRBD2. The V and J ends lost 5 bases and 5 bases, in that order; junction bases with no gene match: 12. CDR3 size: 16 residues. Germline loops: CDR1 SGHVS, CDR2 FQNEAQ. Here the CDR3 DNA reads TGTGCCAGCAGCCGAGCCCAGCGGGGGGTGAGGGAGACCCAGTACTTC. This gives the protein CASSRAQRGVRETQYF.

The CDR3 loop is CASSPRGQGETQYF. The CDR3 DNA sequence: TGTGCCAGCTCACCAAGGGGACAGGGGGAGACCCAGTACTTC. The chain has TRBV18 and TRBJ2-5, with 10 bases identical to TRBD1. Per germline, CDR1 KGHSH and CDR2 LQKENI. V lost 2 bases, J lost 5 bases, and 2 bases stayed unmatched. This CDR3 is built from 14 residues. Full variable domain (rest looked up from reference TRBV18 and TRBJ2-5): NAGVMQNPRHLVRRRGQEARLRCSPMKGHSHVYWYRQLPEEGLKFMVYLQKENIIDESGMPKERFSAEFPKEGPSILRIQQVVRGDSAAYFCASSPRGQGETQYFGPGTRLLVL.

The chain joins TRBV12-3 or TRBV12-4 to TRBJ1-2; maybe TRBD1 (5 bases). The CDR3 totals 12 residues. Trimming took 6 bases from V and 4 from J, leaving 9 bases between them. CDR3 region: CASSSGGYGYTF. The CDR3 DNA is TGTGCCAGCAGCTCGGGGGGCTATGGCTACACCTTC.

V and J are TRBV7-9 and TRBJ1-1; 7 bases are shared with TRBD1. V trimming: 3 bases; J trimming: 1 base; junction bases outside the gene matches: 5. The V gene's germline CDR1 is SEHNR and CDR2 FQNEAQ (reference sequence). The CDR3 is 15 amino acids. The CDR3 region has the DNA TGTGCCAGCAGCTTGTCAGGGACAGAGAACACTGAAGCTTTCTTT. Translating it yields CASSLSGTENTEAFF.

J is TRBJ1-2 and V is TRBV28, with a possible D match to TRBD1 (5 bases). Germline-derived CDR1 and CDR2 are MDHEN and SYDVKM. The CDR3 is 15 amino acids. V was pared by 5 bases and J by 7 bases, with 20 bases between. The CDR3 nucleotides are TGTGCCAGCAGTCCACAATCAGGGAGCGGGGGTGGCTACACCTTC. Its translation is CASSPQSGSGGGYTF.

The chain uses TRBV11-3 and TRBJ1-2; 8 bases are a match to TRBD1. With V trimmed by 6 bases and J by 7 bases, 7 bases remained unmatched. CDR3 length: 13 residues. Germline CDR1 reads SGHNT; CDR2 reads YENEEA. The CDR3 spells CASSLDRGGGYTF. The CDR3 DNA is TGTGCCAGCAGTCTCGACAGGGGCGGTGGCTACACCTTC.

The V call is TRBV10-3, the J call TRBJ2-7, with D tentatively TRBD2 (7 bases). Per germline, CDR1 ENHRY and CDR2 SYGVKD. There are 16 residues in the CDR3. Trimming removed 7 bases at V and 7 bases at J, with 26 bases between. The CDR3 DNA reads TGTGCCATCACGGGGGCCTGGGGGGGCCTTGGAGATGAGCAGTACTTC. This encodes CAITGAWGGLGDEQYF.

The chain couples TRBV6-6 to TRBJ2-7; TRBD2 matches at 7 bases. Trimming removed 7 bases from V and 4 bases from J; junction bases left unmatched: 10. The CDR3 length is 14 residues. Germline V lookup: CDR1 MNHNY, CDR2 SVGAGI (reference sequence). The CDR3 loop reads CASTTGGFNYEQYF. As DNA, the CDR3 is TGTGCCAGCACAACGGGGGGATTTAATTACGAGCAGTACTTC.

This clone was seen once. The chain employs TRBV12-3 or TRBV12-4 and TRBJ1-5, with D uncertain. The CDR3 has 13 residues. Deletions cut 3 bases from V and 4 bases from J, with 7 bases between. CDR3 coding DNA: TGTGCCAGCAGTTTGTCCGGGAATCAGCCCCAGCATTTT. Amino acid sequence: CASSLSGNQPQHF.

This rearrangement joins TRBV4-2 to TRBJ2-2; 10 nucleotides agree with TRBD2. The germline CDR1 and CDR2 sequences are LGHNA and YNFKEQ. V shed 0 bases and J 0 bases; nucleotides not matched to a gene: 1. CDR3 length: 17 residues. CDR3 protein: CASSQDGTSANTGELFF. CDR3 DNA sequence: TGTGCCAGCAGCCAAGATGGGACTAGCGCGAACACCGGGGAGCTGTTTTTT.

This sequence joins TRBV7-8 and TRBJ2-7, with 8 nucleotides matching TRBD2. The CDR3 is 14 amino acids. Germline-derived CDR1 and CDR2 are SGHVS and FQNEAQ. J lost 0 bases, V lost 3 bases, and 1 base had no gene match. CDR3 coding DNA: TGTGCCAGCAGCTTGACTAGCGCCTCCTACGAGCAGTACTTC. Residues: CASSLTSASYEQYF.